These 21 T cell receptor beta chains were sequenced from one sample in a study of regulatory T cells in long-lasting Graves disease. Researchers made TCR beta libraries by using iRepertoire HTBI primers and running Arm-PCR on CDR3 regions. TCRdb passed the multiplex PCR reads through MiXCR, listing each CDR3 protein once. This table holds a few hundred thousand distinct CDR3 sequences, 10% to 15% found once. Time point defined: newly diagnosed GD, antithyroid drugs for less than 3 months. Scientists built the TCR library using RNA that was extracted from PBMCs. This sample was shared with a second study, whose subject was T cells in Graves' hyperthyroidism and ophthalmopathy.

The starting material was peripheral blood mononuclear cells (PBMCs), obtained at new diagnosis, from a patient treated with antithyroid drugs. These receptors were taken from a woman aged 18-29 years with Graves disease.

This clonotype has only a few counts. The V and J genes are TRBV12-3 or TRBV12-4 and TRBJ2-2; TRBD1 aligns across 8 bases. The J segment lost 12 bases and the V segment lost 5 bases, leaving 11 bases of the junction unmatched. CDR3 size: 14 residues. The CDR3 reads CASSLRTGPRQLFF. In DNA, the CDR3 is TGTGCCAGCAGTCTTAGGACAGGGCCCCGTCAGCTGTTTTTT.

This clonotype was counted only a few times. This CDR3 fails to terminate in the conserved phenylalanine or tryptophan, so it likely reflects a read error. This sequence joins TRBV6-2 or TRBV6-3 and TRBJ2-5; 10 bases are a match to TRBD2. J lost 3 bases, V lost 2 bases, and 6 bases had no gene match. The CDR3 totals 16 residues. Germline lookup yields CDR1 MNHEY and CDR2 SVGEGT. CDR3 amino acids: CASSYPSGSLKETQYS. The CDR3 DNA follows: TGTGCCAGCAGTTACCCTAGCGGGAGTTTAAAAGAGACCCAGTACTCC.

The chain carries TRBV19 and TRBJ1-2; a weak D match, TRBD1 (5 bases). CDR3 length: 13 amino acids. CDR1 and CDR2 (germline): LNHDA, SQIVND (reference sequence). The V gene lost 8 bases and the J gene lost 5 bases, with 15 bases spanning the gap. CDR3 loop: CASGAWGRYGYTF. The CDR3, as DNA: TGTGCCAGTGGCGCCTGGGGGAGATATGGCTACACCTTC.

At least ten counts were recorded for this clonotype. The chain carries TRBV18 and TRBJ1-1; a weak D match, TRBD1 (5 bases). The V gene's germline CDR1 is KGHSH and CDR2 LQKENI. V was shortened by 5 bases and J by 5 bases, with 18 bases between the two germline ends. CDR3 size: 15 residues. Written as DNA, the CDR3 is TGTGCCAGCTCATTACGGGACGCCGGGGGGACTGAAGCTTTCTTT. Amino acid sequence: CASSLRDAGGTEAFF.

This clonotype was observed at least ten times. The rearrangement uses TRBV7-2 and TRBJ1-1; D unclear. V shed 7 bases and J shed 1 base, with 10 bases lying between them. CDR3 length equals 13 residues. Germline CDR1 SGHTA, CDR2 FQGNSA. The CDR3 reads CASTDPGNTEAFF. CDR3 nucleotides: TGTGCCAGCACCGACCCGGGGAACACTGAAGCTTTCTTT. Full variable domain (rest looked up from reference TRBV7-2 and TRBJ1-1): GAGVSQSPSNKVTEKGKDVELRCDPISGHTALYWYRQSLGQGLEFLIYFQGNSAPDKSGLPSDRFSAERTGGSVSTLTIQRTQQEDSAVYLCASTDPGNTEAFFGQGTRLTVV.

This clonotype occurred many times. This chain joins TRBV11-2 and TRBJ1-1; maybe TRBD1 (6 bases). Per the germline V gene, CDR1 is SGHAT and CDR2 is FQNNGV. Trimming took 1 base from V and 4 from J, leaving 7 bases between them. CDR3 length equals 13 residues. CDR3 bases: TGTGCCAGCAGCTTAGGACAGGCCACTGAAGCTTTCTTT. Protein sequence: CASSLGQATEAFF. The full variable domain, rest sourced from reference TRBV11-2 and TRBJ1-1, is EAGVAQSPRYKIIEKRQSVAFWCNPISGHATLYWYQQILGQGPKLLIQFQNNGVVDDSQLPKDRFSAERLKGVDSTLKIQPAKLEDSAVYLCASSLGQATEAFFGQGTRLTVV.

The CDR3 spells CASSTSGATYNEQFF. In DNA, the CDR3 is TGTGCCAGCAGTACTAGCGGAGCGACTTACAATGAGCAGTTCTTC. The rearrangement links TRBV28 to TRBJ2-1; 8 bases align to TRBD2. Germline V lookup: CDR1 MDHEN, CDR2 SYDVKM. Trimming at V came to 5 bases and at J to 4 bases, leaving 7 bases not matched to a gene. The CDR3 sequence is 15 residues long.

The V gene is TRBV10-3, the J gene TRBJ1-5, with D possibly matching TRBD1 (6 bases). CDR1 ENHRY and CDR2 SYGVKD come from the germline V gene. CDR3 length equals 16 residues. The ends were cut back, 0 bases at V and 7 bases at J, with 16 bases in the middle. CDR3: CAISESAGTISQPQHF. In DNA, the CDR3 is TGTGCCATCAGTGAGTCGGCCGGGACAATCTCCCAGCCCCAGCATTTT.

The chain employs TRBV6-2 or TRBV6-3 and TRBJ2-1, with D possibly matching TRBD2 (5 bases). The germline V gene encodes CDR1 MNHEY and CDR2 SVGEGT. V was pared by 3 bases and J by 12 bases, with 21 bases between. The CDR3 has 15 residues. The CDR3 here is CASSYSFEAVSGQFF. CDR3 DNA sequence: TGTGCCAGCAGTTATTCGTTTGAGGCGGTGAGCGGGCAGTTCTTC.

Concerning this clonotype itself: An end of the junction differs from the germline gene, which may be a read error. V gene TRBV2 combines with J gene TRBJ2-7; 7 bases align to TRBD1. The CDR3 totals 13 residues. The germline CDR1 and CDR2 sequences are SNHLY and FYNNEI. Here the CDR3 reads CASTEPDRSEQYF. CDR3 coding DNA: TGTGCCAGCACTGAACCGGACAGGTCCGAGCAGTACTTC.

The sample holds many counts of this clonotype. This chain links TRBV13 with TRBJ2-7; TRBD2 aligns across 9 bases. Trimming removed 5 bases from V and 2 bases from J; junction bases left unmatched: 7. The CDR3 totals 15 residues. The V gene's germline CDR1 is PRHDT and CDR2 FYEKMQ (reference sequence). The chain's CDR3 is CASSPRTSVAYEQYF. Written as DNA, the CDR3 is TGTGCCAGCAGCCCACGGACTAGCGTGGCCTACGAGCAGTACTTC.

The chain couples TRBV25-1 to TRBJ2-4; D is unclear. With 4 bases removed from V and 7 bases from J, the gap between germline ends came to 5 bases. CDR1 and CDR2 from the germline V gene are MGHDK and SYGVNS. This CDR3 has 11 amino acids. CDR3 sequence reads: CASSGGNIQYF. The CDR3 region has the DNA TGTGCCAGCAGTGGTGGGAACATTCAGTACTTC.

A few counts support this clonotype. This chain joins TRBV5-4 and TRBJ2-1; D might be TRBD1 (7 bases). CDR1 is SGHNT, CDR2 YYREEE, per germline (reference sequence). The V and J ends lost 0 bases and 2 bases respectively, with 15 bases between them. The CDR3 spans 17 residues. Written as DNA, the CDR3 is TGTGCCAGCAGCTTGGCGCGACAGGGAGGAGCCTACAATGAGCAGTTCTTC. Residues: CASSLARQGGAYNEQFF. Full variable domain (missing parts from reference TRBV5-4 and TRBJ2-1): ETGVTQSPTHLIKTRGQQVTLRCSSQSGHNTVSWYQQALGQGPQFIFQYYREEENGRGNFPPRFSGLQFPNYSSELNVNALELDDSALYLCASSLARQGGAYNEQFFGPGTRLTVL.

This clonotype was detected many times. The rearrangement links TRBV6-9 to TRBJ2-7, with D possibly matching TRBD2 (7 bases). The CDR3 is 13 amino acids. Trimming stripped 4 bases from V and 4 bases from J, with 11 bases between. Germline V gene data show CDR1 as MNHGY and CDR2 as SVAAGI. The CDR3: CASSSGGEYEQYV. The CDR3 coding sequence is TGTGCCAGCAGTTCGGGGGGCGAGTACGAGCAGTACGTC.

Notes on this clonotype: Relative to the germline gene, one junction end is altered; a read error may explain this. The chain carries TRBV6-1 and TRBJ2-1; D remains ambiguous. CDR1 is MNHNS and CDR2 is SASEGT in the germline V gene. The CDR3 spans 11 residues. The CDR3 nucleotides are TGTGTCAGCAGTTTGTCCAATGAGCAGTTCTTC. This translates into CVSSLSNEQFF.

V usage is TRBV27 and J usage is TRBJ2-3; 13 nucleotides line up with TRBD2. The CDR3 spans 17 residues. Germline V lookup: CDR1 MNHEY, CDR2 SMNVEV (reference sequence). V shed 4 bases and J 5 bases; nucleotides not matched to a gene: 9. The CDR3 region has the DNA TGTGCCAGCAGTTCTAGACTAGCGGGGGGCCCGGAAGATACGCAGTATTTT. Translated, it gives CASSSRLAGGPEDTQYF.

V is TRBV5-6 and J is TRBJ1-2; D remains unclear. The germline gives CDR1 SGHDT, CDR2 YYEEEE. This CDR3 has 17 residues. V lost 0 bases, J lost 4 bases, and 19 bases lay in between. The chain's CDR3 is CASSLVVGGLIGYGYTF. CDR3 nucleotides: TGTGCCAGCAGCTTGGTAGTAGGTGGTTTAATCGGCTATGGCTACACCTTC.

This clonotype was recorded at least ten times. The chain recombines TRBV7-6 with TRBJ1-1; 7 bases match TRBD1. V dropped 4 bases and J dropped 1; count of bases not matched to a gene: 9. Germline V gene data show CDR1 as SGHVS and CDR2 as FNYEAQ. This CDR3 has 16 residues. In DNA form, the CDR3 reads TGTGCCAGCAGCTCAGGAGCAGGGGGGGCGAACACTGAAGCTTTCTTT. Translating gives CASSSGAGGANTEAFF.

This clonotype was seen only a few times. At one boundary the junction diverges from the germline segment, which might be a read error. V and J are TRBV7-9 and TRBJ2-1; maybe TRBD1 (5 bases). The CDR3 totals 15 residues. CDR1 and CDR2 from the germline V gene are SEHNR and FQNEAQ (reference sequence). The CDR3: CASSEWSGSFNEQFF. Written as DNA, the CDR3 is TGTGCCAGCAGCGAGTGGTCAGGGTCCTTCAATGAGCAGTTCTTC. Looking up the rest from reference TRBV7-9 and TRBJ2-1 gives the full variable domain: DTGVSQNPRHKITKRGQNVTFRCDPISEHNRLYWYRQTLGQGPEFLTYFQNEAQLEKSRLLSDRFSAERPKGSFSTLEIQRTEQGDSAMYLCASSEWSGSFNEQFFGPGTRLTVL.

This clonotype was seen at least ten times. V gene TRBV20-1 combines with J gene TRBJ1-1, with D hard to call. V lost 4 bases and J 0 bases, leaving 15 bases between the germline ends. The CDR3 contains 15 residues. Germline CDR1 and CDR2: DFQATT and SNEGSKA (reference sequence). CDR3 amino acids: CSATDFFSLNTEAFF. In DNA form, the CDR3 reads TGCAGTGCTACCGACTTTTTTTCGCTGAACACTGAAGCTTTCTTT.

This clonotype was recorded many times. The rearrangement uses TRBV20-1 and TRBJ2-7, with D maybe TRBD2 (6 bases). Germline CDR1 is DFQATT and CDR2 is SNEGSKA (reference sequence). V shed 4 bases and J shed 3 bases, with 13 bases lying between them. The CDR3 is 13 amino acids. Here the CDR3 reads CSAKDGGLYEQYF. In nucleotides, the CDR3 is TGCAGTGCTAAGGACGGGGGACTCTACGAGCAGTACTTC.